These 2 T cell receptor beta chains were all obtained from the same sample, sequenced in a study of cytomegalovirus exposure and HLA in healthy donors. Use of 60 Vbeta and 13 Jbeta primers characterized the PCR. Data came from immunoSEQ multiplex PCR; TCRdb stores just in-frame clones and leaves some out. The data show 170,000 or so clones, with around three quarters seen just once and under 7.5% held by the top ten. The sample consisted of PBMCs. The receptors here all came from a man in his forties in good health and CMV-seronegative.

V and J are TRBV5-1 and TRBJ1-2, with a tentative D call TRBD1 (6 bases). Germline V CDR1 and CDR2: SGHRS, YFSETQ. V was trimmed by 0 bases and J by 1 base, leaving 10 bases between them. The CDR3 length is 15 residues. The CDR3 here is CASSLDGRGNYGYTF. The CDR3 region has the DNA TGCGCCAGCAGCTTGGATGGCAGGGGTAACTATGGCTACACCTTC.

This clone has only one observation. The chain combines TRBV2 with TRBJ2-7; perhaps TRBD2 as D (5 bases). Germline CDR1 is SNHLY and CDR2 is FYNNEI. V was pared by 8 bases and J by 3 bases, with 8 bases between. The CDR3 spans 11 residues. This CDR3 is CASLDFYEQYF. CDR3 DNA: TGTGCCAGCTTGGACTTCTACGAGCAGTACTTC.